This T cell receptor beta chain was sequenced in a study of cytotoxic CD8 clonotypes in ibrutinib-treated CLL. Turning to this clone: What it recognizes is unknown.

Study findings and constraints: At the start, clonality exceeded age-matched healthy donors and followed circulating CD8+ T-cell counts.

V lost 2 bases to trimming and J lost 5 bases, with 19 bases between them. CDR3 length equals 17 residues. Germline V gene data show CDR1 as MNHEY and CDR2 as SMNVEV (reference sequence). Some clones are missing from TCRdb's copy, which holds only in-frame ones; the method was immunoSEQ multiplex PCR. The data hold roughly 250,000 clones, with roughly 70% observed a single time. Sequences were derived from PBMCs, sampled after 24 months of ibrutinib treatment. The sequence was obtained from a human donor with chronic lymphocytic leukemia. This chain connects TRBV27 to TRBJ2-1; a possible D gene is TRBD2 (6 bases). CDR3 protein: CASSLNFWRESDNEQFF. CDR3 in DNA: TGTGCCAGCAGTTTAAACTTCTGGCGGGAATCGGACAATGAGCAGTTCTTC.